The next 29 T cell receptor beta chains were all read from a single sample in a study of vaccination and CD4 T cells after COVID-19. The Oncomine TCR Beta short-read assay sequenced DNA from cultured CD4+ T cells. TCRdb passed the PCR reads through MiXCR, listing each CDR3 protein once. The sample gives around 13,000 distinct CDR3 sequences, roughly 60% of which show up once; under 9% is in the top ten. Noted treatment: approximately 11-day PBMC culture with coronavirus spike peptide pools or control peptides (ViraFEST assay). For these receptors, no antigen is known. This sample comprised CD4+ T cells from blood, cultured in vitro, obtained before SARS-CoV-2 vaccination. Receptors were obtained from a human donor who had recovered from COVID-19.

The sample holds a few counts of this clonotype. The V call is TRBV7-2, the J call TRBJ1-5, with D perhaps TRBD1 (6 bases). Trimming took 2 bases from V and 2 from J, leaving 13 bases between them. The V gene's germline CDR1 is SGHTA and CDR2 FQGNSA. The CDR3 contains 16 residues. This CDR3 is CASSLTQGIGNQPQHF. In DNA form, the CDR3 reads TGTGCCAGCAGCTTAACACAGGGCATTGGCAATCAGCCCCAGCATTTT.

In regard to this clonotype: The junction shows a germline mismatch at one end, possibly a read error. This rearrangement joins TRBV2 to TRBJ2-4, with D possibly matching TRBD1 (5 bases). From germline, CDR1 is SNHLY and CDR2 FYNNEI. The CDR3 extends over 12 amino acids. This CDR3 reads CASRRGWNIRYF. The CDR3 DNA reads TGTGCCAGCAGAAGGGGATGGAACATTCGGTACTTC.

The CDR3 DNA sequence: TGTGCCACCAGTGATCCCGGACAGGGCGGGGCAGATACGCAGTATTTT. Translating gives CATSDPGQGGADTQYF. The genes are TRBV24-1 and TRBJ2-3; 8 bases match TRBD1. Germline CDR1 is KGHDR and CDR2 is SFDVKD. CDR3 length equals 16 residues. The J segment lost 4 bases and the V segment lost 3 bases, leaving 8 bases of the junction unmatched.

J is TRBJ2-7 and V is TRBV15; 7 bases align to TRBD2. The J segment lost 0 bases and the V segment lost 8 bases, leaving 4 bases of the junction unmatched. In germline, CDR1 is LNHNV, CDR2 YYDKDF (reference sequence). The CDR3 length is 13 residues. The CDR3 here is CATGREDSYEQYF. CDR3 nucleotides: TGTGCCACCGGTCGGGAGGACTCCTACGAGCAGTACTTC.

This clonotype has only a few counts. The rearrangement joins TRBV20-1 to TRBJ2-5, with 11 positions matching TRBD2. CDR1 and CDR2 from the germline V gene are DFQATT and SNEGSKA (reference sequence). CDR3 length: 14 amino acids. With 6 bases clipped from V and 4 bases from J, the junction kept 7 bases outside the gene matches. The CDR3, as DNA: TGCAGTGCGGACATAGCGGGAGGGGGAGAGACCCAGTACTTC. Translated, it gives CSADIAGGGETQYF.

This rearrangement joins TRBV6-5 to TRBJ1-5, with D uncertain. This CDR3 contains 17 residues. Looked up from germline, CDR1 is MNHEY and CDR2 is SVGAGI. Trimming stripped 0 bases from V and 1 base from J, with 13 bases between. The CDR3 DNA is TGTGCCAGCAGTTACTCTTCGTCCCCTAGAAGCAATCAGCCCCAGCATTTT. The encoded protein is CASSYSSSPRSNQPQHF.

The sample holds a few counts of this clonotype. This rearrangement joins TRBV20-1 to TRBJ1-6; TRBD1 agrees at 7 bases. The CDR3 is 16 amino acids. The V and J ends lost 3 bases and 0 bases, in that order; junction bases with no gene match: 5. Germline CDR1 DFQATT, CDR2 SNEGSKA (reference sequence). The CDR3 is CSARDRDSSYNSPLHF. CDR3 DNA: TGCAGTGCTAGGGATCGGGACAGCTCCTATAATTCACCCCTCCACTTT.

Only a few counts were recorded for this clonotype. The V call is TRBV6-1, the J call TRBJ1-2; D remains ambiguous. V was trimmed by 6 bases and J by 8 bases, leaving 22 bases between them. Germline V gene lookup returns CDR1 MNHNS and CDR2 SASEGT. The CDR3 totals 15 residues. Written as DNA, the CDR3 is TGTGCCAGCAGCCTACGTGACCGGGCCGGCGACGGCTACACCTTC. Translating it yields CASSLRDRAGDGYTF.

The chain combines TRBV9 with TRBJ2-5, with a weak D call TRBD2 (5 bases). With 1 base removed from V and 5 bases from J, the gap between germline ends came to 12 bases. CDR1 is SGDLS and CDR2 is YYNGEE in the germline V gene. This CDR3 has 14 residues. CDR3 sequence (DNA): TGTGCCAGCAGCGTATCTAGCCTGCGTGAGACCCAGTACTTC. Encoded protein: CASSVSSLRETQYF.

The CDR3 region is CASSLVQGMGNQPQHF. The CDR3 bases are TGTGCCAGCAGCTTAGTTCAGGGGATGGGTAATCAGCCCCAGCATTTT. The chain is built from TRBV7-8 and TRBJ1-5; D might be TRBD1 (6 bases). With 1 base removed from V and 4 bases from J, the gap between germline ends came to 14 bases. Germline V gene lookup returns CDR1 SGHVS and CDR2 FQNEAQ. The CDR3 covers 16 residues.

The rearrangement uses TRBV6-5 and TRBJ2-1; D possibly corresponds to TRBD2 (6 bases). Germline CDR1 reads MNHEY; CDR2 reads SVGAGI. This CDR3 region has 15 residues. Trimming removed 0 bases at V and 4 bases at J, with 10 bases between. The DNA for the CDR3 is TGTGCCAGCAGTTACTCGGCCGGGACTTACAATGAGCAGTTCTTC. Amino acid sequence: CASSYSAGTYNEQFF.

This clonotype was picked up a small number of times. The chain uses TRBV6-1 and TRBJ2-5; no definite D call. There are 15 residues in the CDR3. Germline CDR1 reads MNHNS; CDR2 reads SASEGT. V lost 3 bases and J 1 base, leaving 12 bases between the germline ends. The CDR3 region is CASSEWGQPQETQYF. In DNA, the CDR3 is TGTGCCAGCAGTGAGTGGGGTCAGCCCCAAGAGACCCAGTACTTC.

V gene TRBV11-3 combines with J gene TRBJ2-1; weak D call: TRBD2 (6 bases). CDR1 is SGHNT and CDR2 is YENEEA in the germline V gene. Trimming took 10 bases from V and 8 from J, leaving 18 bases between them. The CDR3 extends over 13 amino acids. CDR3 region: CATQGRETDEQFF. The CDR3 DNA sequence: TGTGCCACCCAAGGCCGGGAGACCGATGAGCAGTTCTTC.

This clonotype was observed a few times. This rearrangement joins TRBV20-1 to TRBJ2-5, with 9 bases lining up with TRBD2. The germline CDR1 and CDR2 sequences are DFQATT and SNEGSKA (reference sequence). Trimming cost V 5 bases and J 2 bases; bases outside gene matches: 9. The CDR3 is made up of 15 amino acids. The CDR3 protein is CSAHSLAGPQETQYF. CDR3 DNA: TGCAGTGCTCACTCTCTAGCGGGGCCACAAGAGACCCAGTACTTC.

This CDR3 reads CASKAAWGTGELFF. The CDR3 region has the DNA TGTGCCAGCAAAGCGGCTTGGGGGACCGGGGAGCTGTTTTTT. This chain uses TRBV6-2 or TRBV6-3 with TRBJ2-2; D could derive from TRBD1 or TRBD2 (5 bases each). Germline-derived CDR1 and CDR2 are MNHEY and SVGEGT. The length of the CDR3 is 14 residues. Between the trimmed V and J ends, which lost 7 bases and 5 bases, there was a span of 14 bases.

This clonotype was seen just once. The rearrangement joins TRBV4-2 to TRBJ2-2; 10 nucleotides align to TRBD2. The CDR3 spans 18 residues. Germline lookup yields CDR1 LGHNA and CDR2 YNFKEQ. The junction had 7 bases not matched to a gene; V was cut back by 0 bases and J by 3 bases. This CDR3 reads CASSQERGLAGDTGELFF. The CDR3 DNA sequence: TGTGCCAGCAGCCAAGAACGGGGGCTAGCGGGAGACACCGGGGAGCTGTTTTTT.

CDR3 nucleotide sequence: TGTGCCACCAGCAGAGATGGACAGCCCCAGGTCCACGAGCAGTACTTC. Protein sequence: CATSRDGQPQVHEQYF. This chain joins TRBV15 and TRBJ2-7; D perhaps matches TRBD1 (6 bases). Germline CDR1 and CDR2: LNHNV and YYDKDF (reference sequence). The ends were cut back, 0 bases at V and 5 bases at J, with 17 bases in the middle. CDR3 length: 16 residues. Full variable domain (remainder filled in from reference TRBV15 and TRBJ2-7): DAMVIQNPRYQVTQFGKPVTLSCSQTLNHNVMYWYQQKSSQAPKLLFHYYDKDFNNEADTPDNFQSRRPNTSFCFLDIRSPGLGDTAMYLCATSRDGQPQVHEQYFGPGTRLTVT.

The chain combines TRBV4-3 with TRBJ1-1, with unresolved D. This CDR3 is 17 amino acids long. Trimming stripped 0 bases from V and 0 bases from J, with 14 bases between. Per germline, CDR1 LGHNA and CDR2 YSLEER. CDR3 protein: CASSQELRSVMNTEAFF. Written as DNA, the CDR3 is TGCGCCAGCAGCCAAGAATTGAGGAGCGTCATGAACACTGAAGCTTTCTTT.

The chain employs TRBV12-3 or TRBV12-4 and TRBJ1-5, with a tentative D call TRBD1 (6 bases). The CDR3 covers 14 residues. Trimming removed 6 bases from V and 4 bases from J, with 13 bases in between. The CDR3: CASSSTGGNQPQHF. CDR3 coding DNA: TGTGCCAGCAGCTCGACAGGCGGAAATCAGCCCCAGCATTTT.

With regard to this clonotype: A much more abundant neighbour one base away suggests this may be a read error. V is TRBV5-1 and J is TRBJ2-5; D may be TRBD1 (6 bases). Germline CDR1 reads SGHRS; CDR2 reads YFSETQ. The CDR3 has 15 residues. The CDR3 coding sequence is TGCCCCAGCAGCTTAGGGACACAAAGCCAAGAGACCCAGTACTTC. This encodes CPSSLGTQSQETQYF. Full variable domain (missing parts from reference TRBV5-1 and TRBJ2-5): KAGVTQTPRYLIKTRGQQVTLSCSPISGHRSVSWYQQTPGQGLQFLFEYFSETQRNKGNFPGRFSGRQFSNSRSEMNVSTLELGDSALYLCPSSLGTQSQETQYFGPGTRLLVL.

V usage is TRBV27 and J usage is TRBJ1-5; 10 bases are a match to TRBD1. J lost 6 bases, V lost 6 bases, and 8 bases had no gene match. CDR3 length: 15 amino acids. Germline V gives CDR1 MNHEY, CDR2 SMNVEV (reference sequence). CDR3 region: CASRRQGARSQPQHF. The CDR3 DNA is TGTGCCAGCAGGCGACAGGGGGCGCGTAGTCAGCCCCAGCATTTT.

CDR3 sequence (DNA): TGTGCCAGCAGCTTGGGGCCGGGTAGCAATCAGCCCCAGCATTTT. Residues: CASSLGPGSNQPQHF. V is TRBV5-5 and J is TRBJ1-5; D remains ambiguous. V lost 0 bases and J 0 bases, leaving 7 bases between the germline ends. The CDR3 is 15 amino acids. Germline CDR1 and CDR2: SGHKS and YYEKEE (reference sequence).

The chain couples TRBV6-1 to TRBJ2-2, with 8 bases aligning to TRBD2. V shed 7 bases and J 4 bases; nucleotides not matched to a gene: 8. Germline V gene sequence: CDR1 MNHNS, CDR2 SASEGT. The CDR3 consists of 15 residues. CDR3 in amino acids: CASKPGGPGTGELFF. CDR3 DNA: TGTGCCAGCAAACCGGGAGGGCCGGGCACCGGGGAGCTGTTTTTT.

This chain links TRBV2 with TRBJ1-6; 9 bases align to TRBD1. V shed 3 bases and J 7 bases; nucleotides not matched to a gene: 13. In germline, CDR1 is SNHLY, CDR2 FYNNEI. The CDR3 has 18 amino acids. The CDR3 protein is CASSDAMYRGRRNSPLHF. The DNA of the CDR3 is TGTGCCAGCAGTGACGCTATGTACAGGGGGCGACGGAATTCACCCCTCCACTTT.

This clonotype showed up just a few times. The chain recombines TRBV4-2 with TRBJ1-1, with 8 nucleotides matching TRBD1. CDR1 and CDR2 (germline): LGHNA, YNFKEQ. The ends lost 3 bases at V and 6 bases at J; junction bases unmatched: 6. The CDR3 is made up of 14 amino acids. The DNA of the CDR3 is TGTGCCAGCAGCCAGTTGACAGGGGCCCCTGAAGCTTTCTTT. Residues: CASSQLTGAPEAFF.

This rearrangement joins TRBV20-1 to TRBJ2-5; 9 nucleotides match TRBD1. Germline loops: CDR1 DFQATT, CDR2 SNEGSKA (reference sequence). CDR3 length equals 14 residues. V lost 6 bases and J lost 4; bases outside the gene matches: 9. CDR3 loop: CSARDRVVAETQYF. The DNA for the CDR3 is TGCAGTGCCAGGGACAGGGTAGTTGCAGAGACCCAGTACTTC.

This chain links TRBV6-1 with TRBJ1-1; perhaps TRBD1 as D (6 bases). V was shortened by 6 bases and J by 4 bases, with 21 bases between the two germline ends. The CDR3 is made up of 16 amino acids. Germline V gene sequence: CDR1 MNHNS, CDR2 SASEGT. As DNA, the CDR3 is TGTGCCAGCAGCAAAACCACAGGGAACGGCGGCACTGAAGCTTTCTTT. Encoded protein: CASSKTTGNGGTEAFF.

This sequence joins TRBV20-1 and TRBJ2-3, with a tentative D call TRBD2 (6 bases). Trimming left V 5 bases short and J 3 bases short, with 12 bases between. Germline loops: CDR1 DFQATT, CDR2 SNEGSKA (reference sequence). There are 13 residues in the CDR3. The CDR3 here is CSAYWRVTDTQYF. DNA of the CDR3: TGCAGTGCTTACTGGAGGGTGACAGATACGCAGTATTTT.

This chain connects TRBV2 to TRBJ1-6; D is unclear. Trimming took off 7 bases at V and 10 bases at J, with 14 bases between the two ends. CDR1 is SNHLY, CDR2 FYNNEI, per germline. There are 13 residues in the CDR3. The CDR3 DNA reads TGTGCCAGCACTACCCGGGCGGGATCACCCCTCCACTTT. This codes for CASTTRAGSPLHF.